Below, 23 T cell receptor beta chains from the same sample are listed, as sequenced in a study of cytomegalovirus exposure and HLA in healthy donors. Vbeta (60) and Jbeta (13) primers were used in the PCR. Sequenced by immunoSEQ multiplex PCR; TCRdb stores in-frame clones only, minus some. The sample contains some 150,000 clones, about 80% of which appear only once. Input material: PBMCs. The receptors stem from a middle-aged woman in good health and CMV-seronegative.

The J gene is TRBJ2-1, the V gene TRBV27; D remains unclear. V gave up 0 bases and J gave up 7 bases, with 19 bases separating them. The CDR3 is 17 residues long. CDR1 MNHEY and CDR2 SMNVEV come from the germline V gene (reference sequence). CDR3 sequence: CASSLSTRLSKGNEQFF. The CDR3 DNA follows: TGTGCCAGCAGTTTATCGACTCGTTTGTCTAAAGGAAATGAGCAGTTCTTC.

The CDR3 region is CASSWSGASSYEQYF. Here the CDR3 DNA reads TGTGCCAGCAGCTGGAGCGGCGCCAGCTCCTACGAGCAGTACTTC. This sequence joins TRBV5-4 and TRBJ2-7; weak D call: TRBD2 (5 bases). V was shortened by 3 bases and J by 0 bases, with 13 bases between the two germline ends. CDR1 is SGHNT and CDR2 is YYREEE in the germline V gene (reference sequence). The CDR3 totals 15 residues. Full variable domain (remainder filled in from reference TRBV5-4 and TRBJ2-7): ETGVTQSPTHLIKTRGQQVTLRCSSQSGHNTVSWYQQALGQGPQFIFQYYREEENGRGNFPPRFSGLQFPNYSSELNVNALELDDSALYLCASSWSGASSYEQYFGPGTRLTVT.

This rearrangement joins TRBV2 to TRBJ1-4, with D perhaps matching TRBD1 (5 bases). Germline V lookup: CDR1 SNHLY, CDR2 FYNNEI. V was pared by 8 bases and J by 4 bases, with 14 bases between. CDR3 length: 14 amino acids. This chain's CDR3 is CASRPDSYNEKLFF. The CDR3 region has the DNA TGTGCCAGCCGACCCGACAGTTATAATGAAAAACTGTTTTTT.

V and J are TRBV7-2 and TRBJ2-2, with 10 positions matching TRBD2. The CDR3 extends over 15 amino acids. In germline, CDR1 is SGHTA, CDR2 FQGNSA. V lost 4 bases, J lost 7 bases, and 6 bases stayed unmatched. CDR3 nucleotides: TGTGCCAGCAGCTATACGGCTAGCGGGAGCGGGGAGCTGTTTTTT. Translating gives CASSYTASGSGELFF.

The chain combines TRBV28 with TRBJ1-2; 8 nucleotides line up with TRBD1. Germline V gives CDR1 MDHEN, CDR2 SYDVKM. The CDR3 is 14 residues long. The V and J ends lost 3 bases and 4 bases, in that order; junction bases with no gene match: 4. The CDR3 reads CASSFRDRSYGYTF. The DNA for the CDR3 is TGTGCCAGCAGTTTCCGGGACAGGTCCTATGGCTACACCTTC.

The V gene is TRBV7-9, the J gene TRBJ2-6, with a weak D call TRBD1 (6 bases). The germline V gene has CDR1 SEHNR and CDR2 FQNEAQ (reference sequence). The CDR3 length is 16 residues. V lost 0 bases and J lost 2, with 8 bases in between. In nucleotides, the CDR3 is TGTGCCAGCAGCTTAGCCACAGGGACTGGGGCCAACGTCCTGACTTTC. Translation: CASSLATGTGANVLTF.

This rearrangement joins TRBV2 to TRBJ2-5, with unresolved D. Germline CDR1 SNHLY, CDR2 FYNNEI. CDR3 length: 12 amino acids. V gave up 9 bases and J gave up 2 bases, with 10 bases separating them. CDR3 coding DNA: TGTGCCAGTGTATATATACAAGAGACCCAGTACTTC. This translates into CASVYIQETQYF.

The CDR3 nucleotides are TGTGCCAGCAGTCTATCGACAGGGAGGAGAGATACGCAGTATTTT. This sequence encodes CASSLSTGRRDTQYF. The chain joins TRBV28 to TRBJ2-3, with a possible D match to TRBD1 (7 bases). The CDR3 spans 15 residues. V was shortened by 5 bases and J by 5 bases, with 17 bases between the two germline ends. The germline V gene encodes CDR1 MDHEN and CDR2 SYDVKM.

The chain recombines TRBV25-1 with TRBJ1-2, with D perhaps TRBD1 (6 bases). The V and J ends lost 4 bases and 5 bases respectively, with 11 bases between them. The CDR3 has 13 residues. Germline V gene data show CDR1 as MGHDK and CDR2 as SYGVNS. CDR3 region: CASSGPGQYGYTF. CDR3 sequence (DNA): TGTGCCAGCAGTGGCCCAGGACAGTATGGCTACACCTTC.

This clone was observed a handful of times. J is TRBJ1-4 and V is TRBV6-1, with 7 nucleotides matching TRBD1. The CDR3 contains 15 residues. Germline V gene sequence: CDR1 MNHNS, CDR2 SASEGT. With 2 bases clipped from V and 7 bases from J, the junction kept 7 bases outside the gene matches. The CDR3 DNA reads TGTGCCAGCAGTGAAACCCAGGGGGTCTTTGAAAAACTGTTTTTT. Encoded protein: CASSETQGVFEKLFF.

V usage is TRBV10-3 and J usage is TRBJ2-3; TRBD2 agrees at 7 bases. CDR1 ENHRY and CDR2 SYGVKD come from the germline V gene. V shed 11 bases, J shed 4 bases, and the junction held 15 bases outside the gene matches. CDR3 length: 15 amino acids. In nucleotides, the CDR3 is TGTGCCGCGGCTTGGGGGGGGAGTCCCCCAGATACGCAGTATTTT. Translated, it gives CAAAWGGSPPDTQYF.

The chain uses TRBV29-1 and TRBJ2-1, with TRBD1 identical over 7 bases. V was pared by 7 bases and J by 5 bases, with 11 bases of the junction left unmatched. CDR1 and CDR2 from the germline V gene are SQVTM and ANQGSEA. There are 14 residues in the CDR3. The CDR3 protein is CSAMGQSSDNEQFF. The CDR3 coding sequence is TGCAGCGCCATGGGACAGTCATCGGACAATGAGCAGTTCTTC.

The genes are TRBV12-5 and TRBJ2-5, with D perhaps matching TRBD2 (5 bases). The CDR3 is made up of 14 amino acids. CDR1 and CDR2 (germline): LGHNT, FRNRAP. Trimming removed 6 bases at V and 1 base at J, with 12 bases between. In DNA, the CDR3 is TGTGCTAGTGGCCGGGGTATGTCCCAAGAGACCCAGTACTTC. Protein product: CASGRGMSQETQYF.

This clone was seen more than once but under ten times. This chain connects TRBV6-6 to TRBJ1-5; 7 bases agree with TRBD1. The CDR3 extends over 15 amino acids. The ends lost 8 bases at V and 4 bases at J; junction bases unmatched: 11. Germline V CDR1 and CDR2: MNHNY, SVGAGI (reference sequence). CDR3 in DNA: TGTGCCAGCGCTCCCGGGACAGCGATTAATCAGCCCCAGCATTTT. Its protein product is CASAPGTAINQPQHF.

The rearrangement links TRBV9 to TRBJ2-1; maybe TRBD2 (5 bases). Germline loops: CDR1 SGDLS, CDR2 YYNGEE. V lost 2 bases and J 4 bases, leaving 16 bases between the germline ends. The CDR3 runs to 16 residues. The CDR3 sequence: CASSVFSATGYNEQFF. The CDR3 nucleotides read TGTGCCAGCAGCGTTTTTAGCGCTACGGGTTACAATGAGCAGTTCTTC. The whole variable domain, filled in from reference TRBV9 and TRBJ2-1, reads DSGVTQTPKHLITATGQRVTLRCSPRSGDLSVYWYQQSLDQGLQFLIQYYNGEERAKGNILERFSAQQFPDLHSELNLSSLELGDSALYFCASSVFSATGYNEQFFGPGTRLTVL.

This clone appeared a few times. V and J are TRBV27 and TRBJ2-5; 13 nucleotides agree with TRBD2. The CDR3 length is 17 residues. The germline CDR1 and CDR2 sequences are MNHEY and SMNVEV (reference sequence). After removal of 1 base from V and 3 bases from J, the junction contained 5 bases not matched to a gene. The CDR3, as DNA: TGTGCCAGCAGTTTATTCGGACTAGCGGGAGTGGAAGAGACCCAGTACTTC. Translated, it gives CASSLFGLAGVEETQYF.

The CDR3, as DNA: TGTGCCAGTAGTGCGGGACTAGCGGGAGGATTCTACAATGAGCAGTTCTTC. It encodes CASSAGLAGGFYNEQFF. The chain combines TRBV19 with TRBJ2-1, with 15 bases matching TRBD2. With V trimmed by 5 bases and J by 3 bases, 5 bases remained unmatched. This CDR3 is 17 amino acids long. The germline CDR1 and CDR2 sequences are LNHDA and SQIVND (reference sequence).

This clone was counted a few times. This chain connects TRBV7-9 to TRBJ1-2; weak D call: TRBD1 (5 bases). Trimming cost V 7 bases and J 2 bases, with 8 bases left between them. Germline V gene data show CDR1 as SEHNR and CDR2 as FQNEAQ (reference sequence). The CDR3 has 12 residues. Here the CDR3 DNA reads TGTGCCAGCATCGGGGGGAACTATGGCTACACCTTC. It translates to CASIGGNYGYTF.

V is TRBV13 and J is TRBJ1-2; 7 nucleotides match TRBD1. J was trimmed by 2 bases and V by 2 bases; bases with no gene match: 14. The CDR3 extends over 18 amino acids. From germline, CDR1 is PRHDT and CDR2 FYEKMQ (reference sequence). The CDR3 nucleotides are TGTGCCAGCAGCTTAAGGGGGCAGCACCTCTCACCCAACTATGGCTACACCTTC. This sequence encodes CASSLRGQHLSPNYGYTF.

Here the CDR3 DNA reads TGCGCCAGCAGCCAAGTCGGGACAGCTCTTGGTGAAAAACTGTTTTTT. This encodes CASSQVGTALGEKLFF. The gene calls are TRBV4-1 and TRBJ1-4; TRBD1 matches at 7 bases. The germline V gene encodes CDR1 MGHRA and CDR2 YSYEKL. The V segment lost 1 base and the J segment 7 bases; nucleotides outside the gene matches: 9. The CDR3 is 16 residues long.

The chain couples TRBV28 to TRBJ2-5; tentatively, D is TRBD1 (6 bases). CDR1 and CDR2 (germline): MDHEN, SYDVKM. The CDR3 covers 14 residues. The V gene lost 6 bases and the J gene lost 5 bases, with 16 bases spanning the gap. CDR3 loop: CASSPQQGMETQYF. CDR3 nucleotides: TGTGCCAGCAGCCCACAACAGGGAATGGAGACCCAGTACTTC. The complete variable domain, with remaining parts taken from reference TRBV28 and TRBJ2-5, reads DVKVTQSSRYLVKRTGEKVFLECVQDMDHENMFWYRQDPGLGLRLIYFSYDVKMKEKGDIPEGYSVSREKKERFSLILESASTNQTSMYLCASSPQQGMETQYFGPGTRLLVL.

V usage is TRBV27 and J usage is TRBJ1-5; D is unresolved. Germline V gives CDR1 MNHEY, CDR2 SMNVEV (reference sequence). This CDR3 contains 15 residues. Between the trimmed V and J ends, which lost 0 bases and 2 bases, there was a span of 8 bases. The CDR3 coding sequence is TGTGCCAGCAGTTTATCGAACGGGGGCAATCAGCCCCAGCATTTT. Residues: CASSLSNGGNQPQHF.

The chain combines TRBV6-1 with TRBJ1-5; D call uncertain. CDR1 is MNHNS and CDR2 is SASEGT in the germline V gene. The length of the CDR3 is 13 residues. Trimming took off 4 bases at V and 4 bases at J, with 8 bases between the two ends. CDR3 amino acids: CASSVQQNQPQHF. Written as DNA, the CDR3 is TGTGCCAGCAGTGTACAGCAAAATCAGCCCCAGCATTTT.